One sample yielded the 25 T cell receptor beta chains listed below, sequenced in a study of blood T cell repertoires in COVID-19. Data came from immunoSEQ multiplex PCR; TCRdb stores just in-frame clones and leaves some out. The data contain about 300,000 clones, around 92% of them singletons. The sequencing sample was made of peripheral blood. The source is a man between 18 and 29 years old who had recovered from COVID-19.

The V and J genes are TRBV10-3 and TRBJ1-6; 8 bases agree with TRBD1. The CDR3 is 14 amino acids. CDR1 is ENHRY, CDR2 SYGVKD, per germline. J lost 12 bases, V lost 7 bases, and 11 bases had no gene match. Here the CDR3 DNA reads TGTGCCATCACCGGGGACAGGCACTTGGAACCCCTCCACTTT. Translation gives CAITGDRHLEPLHF.

The V gene is TRBV25-1, the J gene TRBJ1-6, with 9 bases matching TRBD1. The germline V gene has CDR1 MGHDK and CDR2 SYGVNS. CDR3 length: 14 amino acids. The V gene end was trimmed by 4 bases and the J gene end by 14 bases; junction bases not matched to a gene: 9. This chain's CDR3 is CASSAFGTGNSLHF. The CDR3 DNA reads as TGTGCCAGCAGTGCATTCGGGACAGGGAATTCCCTCCACTTT.

This chain joins TRBV6-5 and TRBJ2-5; 7 bases line up with TRBD2. V gave up 4 bases and J gave up 5 bases; unmatched junction bases: 7. CDR3 size: 14 residues. The germline gives CDR1 MNHEY, CDR2 SVGAGI. CDR3 residues: CASSFNGGGETQYF. The CDR3 DNA sequence: TGTGCCAGCAGTTTTAATGGGGGAGGGGAGACCCAGTACTTC.

The rearrangement joins TRBV11-2 to TRBJ2-1; a possible D gene is TRBD2 (6 bases). The V end lost 0 bases, the J end lost 4 bases, and 10 bases lay between the germline ends. Germline V lookup: CDR1 SGHAT, CDR2 FQNNGV. CDR3 length equals 15 residues. CDR3 region: CASSLDPSVYNEQFF. DNA of the CDR3: TGTGCCAGCAGCTTAGACCCTAGCGTATACAATGAGCAGTTCTTC.

The rearrangement uses TRBV10-2 and TRBJ1-4; 7 bases match TRBD1. Trimming cost V 7 bases and J 0 bases; bases outside gene matches: 5. The CDR3 is 15 residues long. Germline V CDR1 and CDR2: WSHSY, SAAADI. The CDR3 here is CASTTGAATNEKLFF. The CDR3 DNA follows: TGCGCCAGCACAACAGGGGCCGCAACTAATGAAAAACTGTTTTTT.

The chain couples TRBV10-2 to TRBJ2-2; D may be TRBD1 (5 bases). Germline V lookup: CDR1 WSHSY, CDR2 SAAADI. Trimming took off 1 base at V and 4 bases at J, with 7 bases between the two ends. The CDR3 is made up of 14 amino acids. CDR3 sequence reads: CASSEFQGTGELFF. CDR3 DNA: TGCGCCAGCAGTGAGTTCCAGGGCACCGGGGAGCTGTTTTTT.

The chain has TRBV18 and TRBJ1-1, with TRBD1 as a possible D gene (6 bases). The CDR3 is 14 amino acids. Germline CDR1 reads KGHSH; CDR2 reads LQKENI. V was cut by 10 bases and J by 5 bases, with 20 bases left in between. The CDR3 DNA is TGTGCCACCAATGATGAGGGGGAGCCGACTGAAGCTTTCTTT. Encoded protein: CATNDEGEPTEAFF.

This chain uses TRBV19 with TRBJ1-1; D perhaps matches TRBD1 (5 bases). Trimming took 8 bases from V and 1 from J, leaving 11 bases between them. Germline CDR1 and CDR2: LNHDA and SQIVND (reference sequence). The CDR3 contains 13 residues. The CDR3 loop reads CASCSQGNTEAFF. In DNA, the CDR3 is TGTGCCAGTTGTTCCCAGGGGAACACTGAAGCTTTCTTT.

The V call is TRBV15, the J call TRBJ1-6; D gene unclear. The germline V gene encodes CDR1 LNHNV and CDR2 YYDKDF (reference sequence). CDR3 length: 15 residues. V was shortened by 3 bases and J by 7 bases, with 13 bases between the two germline ends. The CDR3: CATSSRITENSPLHF. For the CDR3, the DNA is TGTGCCACCAGCAGTAGGATAACAGAGAATTCACCCCTCCACTTT.

CDR3 amino acids: CASSLRGSGYTF. Written as DNA, the CDR3 is TGTGCCAGCAGCTTGCGGGGTAGTGGCTACACCTTC. The J gene is TRBJ1-2, the V gene TRBV5-8; no firm D call. Trimming removed 1 base from V and 7 bases from J, with 8 bases in between. The germline CDR1 and CDR2 sequences are SGHTS and YDEGEE. CDR3 size: 12 residues.

The V and J genes are TRBV18 and TRBJ2-7; 7 bases match TRBD2. V dropped 0 bases and J dropped 4; count of bases not matched to a gene: 9. CDR3 length: 16 amino acids. The germline CDR1 and CDR2 sequences are KGHSH and LQKENI. CDR3 amino acids: CASSPPRQGLIYEQYF. The CDR3 bases are TGTGCCAGCTCACCACCGAGGCAGGGACTAATATACGAGCAGTACTTC.

The genes are TRBV6-6 and TRBJ2-6; D is perhaps TRBD2 (6 bases). Between the trimmed V and J ends, which lost 5 bases and 4 bases, there was a span of 24 bases. The CDR3 length is 19 residues. Germline V CDR1 and CDR2: MNHNY, SVGAGI (reference sequence). The CDR3 loop reads CASSPRGGLFSTGANVLTF. The DNA for the CDR3 is TGTGCCAGCAGTCCCCGTGGAGGGCTTTTCTCTACAGGGGCCAACGTCCTGACTTTC.

The rearrangement uses TRBV9 and TRBJ2-1; TRBD2 matches at 7 bases. CDR1 is SGDLS and CDR2 is YYNGEE in the germline V gene. V was pared by 1 base and J by 0 bases, with 7 bases of the junction left unmatched. The CDR3 consists of 17 residues. CDR3 coding DNA: TGTGCCAGCAGCGTACAAGCGGGGCAGGGCTCCTACAATGAGCAGTTCTTC. Its protein product is CASSVQAGQGSYNEQFF.

V usage is TRBV19 and J usage is TRBJ2-7; 9 nucleotides match TRBD2. J lost 5 bases, V lost 8 bases, and 10 bases had no gene match. From germline, CDR1 is LNHDA and CDR2 SQIVND (reference sequence). The CDR3 totals 14 residues. This CDR3 reads CASSGVAGVNEQYF. The CDR3 region has the DNA TGTGCCAGTTCCGGGGTAGCGGGAGTCAACGAGCAGTACTTC.

This chain links TRBV30 with TRBJ2-7; no reliable D call. Germline assignment: CDR1 GTSNPN and CDR2 SVGIG (reference sequence). Trimming took 3 bases from V and 3 from J, leaving 18 bases between them. This CDR3 contains 15 residues. The DNA for the CDR3 is TGTGCCTGGAGGTCGAGAGGATTTTTTAACTACGAGCAGTACTTC. As protein: CAWRSRGFFNYEQYF.

The V gene is TRBV2, the J gene TRBJ2-1, with a weak D call TRBD2 (6 bases). Germline V gene sequence: CDR1 SNHLY, CDR2 FYNNEI. CDR3 length equals 13 residues. V lost 8 bases and J 2 bases, leaving 10 bases between the germline ends. The CDR3, as DNA: TGTGCCAGCTGGGGGGACCCCTACAATGAGCAGTTCTTC. Amino acid sequence: CASWGDPYNEQFF.

The rearrangement links TRBV29-1 to TRBJ2-5; 10 bases are shared with TRBD2. J gave up 5 bases and V 2 bases, and 5 bases lay outside the gene matches. The CDR3 extends over 14 amino acids. Germline V lookup: CDR1 SQVTM, CDR2 ANQGSEA. The CDR3 is CSVEPVLAGETQYF. As DNA, the CDR3 is TGCAGCGTTGAACCGGTACTAGCGGGGGAGACCCAGTACTTC.

The chain has TRBV4-1 and TRBJ1-4; D unclear. V shed 4 bases and J shed 1 base, with 10 bases lying between them. The germline CDR1 and CDR2 sequences are MGHRA and YSYEKL. The CDR3 is 15 amino acids. CDR3 amino acids: CASSRRSGTNEKLFF. The CDR3 DNA reads as TGCGCCAGCAGCCGGCGTAGCGGAACTAATGAAAAACTGTTTTTT.

This clone was detected only once. The rearrangement links TRBV4-2 to TRBJ2-5, with TRBD1 identical over 7 bases. Germline CDR1 and CDR2: LGHNA and YNFKEQ. Losses at the gene ends were 4 bases for V and 5 bases for J; bases not matched to a gene: 13. The CDR3 has 16 amino acids. This chain's CDR3 is CASSPPGTATGETQYF. CDR3 DNA: TGTGCCAGCAGCCCCCCCGGGACAGCGACGGGGGAGACCCAGTACTTC.

J is TRBJ2-1 and V is TRBV30, with TRBD2 matching over 13 bases. This CDR3 comprises 14 residues. V was clipped by 7 bases and J by 9 bases; unmatched bases: 9. Germline CDR1 reads GTSNPN; CDR2 reads SVGIG (reference sequence). Here the CDR3 reads CAFGTSGRGGEQFF. The CDR3 nucleotides are TGTGCCTTTGGTACTAGCGGGAGGGGGGGTGAGCAGTTCTTC.

The chain joins TRBV28 to TRBJ2-7; TRBD2 matches 10 bases. Losses at the gene ends were 6 bases for V and 6 bases for J; bases not matched to a gene: 8. The CDR3 has 14 amino acids. Germline V gene sequence: CDR1 MDHEN, CDR2 SYDVKM. In DNA form, the CDR3 reads TGTGCCAGCAGCAGAGCGGGGGGGCCGGGCGAGCAGTACTTC. This codes for CASSRAGGPGEQYF.

V gene TRBV27 combines with J gene TRBJ1-5; D is uncertain. The length of the CDR3 is 15 residues. CDR1 and CDR2 from the germline V gene are MNHEY and SMNVEV (reference sequence). The V and J ends lost 0 bases and 0 bases respectively, with 6 bases between them. This CDR3 is CASSLSMSSNQPQHF. DNA for the CDR3: TGTGCCAGCAGTTTATCTATGAGTAGCAATCAGCCCCAGCATTTT.

This clone has just a few counts. The rearrangement joins TRBV27 to TRBJ2-7, with 8 bases that match TRBD2. Germline lookup yields CDR1 MNHEY and CDR2 SMNVEV (reference sequence). V shed 2 bases, J shed 4 bases, and the junction held 10 bases outside the gene matches. The CDR3 has 16 amino acids. In DNA form, the CDR3 reads TGTGCCAGCAGTTTAATCTTCAGCGGGAGTAGGTACGAGCAGTACTTC. This codes for CASSLIFSGSRYEQYF.

V and J are TRBV4-1 and TRBJ2-1; D may be TRBD1 (5 bases). Germline loops: CDR1 MGHRA, CDR2 YSYEKL. CDR3 size: 22 residues. V lost 0 bases and J lost 0, with 27 bases in between. The DNA of the CDR3 is TGCGCCAGCAGCCAAGAAAGATCCGGACATTGGAAAAAGGGTTCCTCCTACAATGAGCAGTTCTTC. The encoded protein is CASSQERSGHWKKGSSYNEQFF.

This chain connects TRBV11-3 to TRBJ2-4; 7 bases match TRBD2. After removal of 5 bases from V and 6 bases from J, the junction contained 7 bases not matched to a gene. The germline CDR1 and CDR2 sequences are SGHNT and YENEEA. The CDR3 runs 14 residues. Here the CDR3 reads CASSRTGEGNIQYF. CDR3 nucleotide sequence: TGTGCCAGCAGCCGTACCGGGGAGGGAAACATTCAGTACTTC.